Given below is one T cell receptor (beta chain) in context. As yet, its antigen is unknown. This sample was taken from a study of cytomegalovirus exposure and HLA in healthy donors. Primers for the PCR totalled 60 Vbeta and 13 Jbeta. Here immunoSEQ multiplex PCR was the method, and the copy in TCRdb shows in-frame clones only, minus some. The sample has about 120,000 clones; around 70% are singletons. Healthy individuals who donated bone marrow served as the donors. The length of the CDR3 is 13 residues. V lost 3 bases and J 1 base, leaving 7 bases between the germline ends. Germline V CDR1 and CDR2: SGHTS, YDEGEE. Overall study results and limits: Serostatus for CMV was the only available immune exposure information. In a later analysis, donors in an Asian-associated ancestry cluster reportedly had fewer N-insertions in productive TCRs than the cohort mean.

The chain uses TRBV5-8 and TRBJ1-2, with D possibly TRBD1 on 5 matching bases. The source of this sequence is a young woman in good health and CMV-seronegative. Sequenced input: PBMCs. The CDR3 loop reads CASSSQVNYGYTF. The CDR3 coding sequence is TGTGCCAGCAGCTCACAGGTTAACTATGGCTACACCTTC. The full variable domain, rest sourced from reference TRBV5-8 and TRBJ1-2, is EAGVTQSPTHLIKTRGQQATLRCSPISGHTSVYWYQQALGLGLQFLLWYDEGEERNRGNFPPRFSGRQFPNYSSELNVNALELEDSALYLCASSSQVNYGYTFGSGTRLTVV.